Listed below are T cell receptor beta chains from one sample, sequenced in a study of blood T cell repertoires in COVID-19. Here immunoSEQ multiplex PCR was the method, and the copy in TCRdb shows in-frame clones only, minus some. The sample yields about 260,000 clones, around nine tenths seen once. The specimen sequenced was peripheral blood. The origin of the receptors is a woman between 65 and 79 years old with COVID-19, enrolled during active disease. The CDR3 runs from the conserved cysteine through the conserved F or W. Fields, in order: D gene, J gene, clone size, V gene, CDR3 protein, CDR3 DNA. The D gene is left open where the match is weak. Clone size is stated in some rows and not others, as once, few, many or a class when expanded.

d_gene: TRBD1
j_gene: TRBJ1-6
abundance: -
v_gene: TRBV11-2
CDR3aa: CASSFGQGRNSPLHF
CDR3nt: TGTGCCAGCAGCTTCGGACAGGGACGAAATTCACCCCTCCACTTT

d_gene: -
j_gene: TRBJ1-5
abundance: -
v_gene: TRBV12-3/TRBV12-4
CDR3aa: CASSRNSNQPQHF
CDR3nt: TGTGCCAGCAGTCGTAATAGCAATCAGCCCCAGCATTTT

d_gene: TRBD1
j_gene: TRBJ1-6
abundance: few
v_gene: TRBV27
CDR3aa: CASSPRQGISSPLHF
CDR3nt: TGTGCCAGCAGTCCAAGACAGGGCATAAGCTCACCCCTCCACTTT

d_gene: -
j_gene: TRBJ2-7
abundance: -
v_gene: TRBV10-3
CDR3aa: CAISAWELGIREQYF
CDR3nt: TGTGCCATCAGTGCCTGGGAGCTAGGAATACGAGAGCAGTACTTC

d_gene: -
j_gene: TRBJ1-4
abundance: -
v_gene: TRBV10-1
CDR3aa: CASVRDTYQRNEKLFF
CDR3nt: TGCGCCAGCGTCCGGGACACCTATCAAAGGAATGAAAAACTGTTTTTT

d_gene: -
j_gene: TRBJ2-1
abundance: once
v_gene: TRBV5-1
CDR3aa: CASSFGATSHNEQFF
CDR3nt: TGCGCCAGCAGCTTTGGGGCAACTAGCCACAATGAGCAGTTCTTC

d_gene: -
j_gene: TRBJ1-2
abundance: -
v_gene: TRBV7-2
CDR3aa: CASSLVVEGGYTF
CDR3nt: TGTGCCAGCAGCTTAGTCGTCGAGGGCGGCTACACCTTC

d_gene: -
j_gene: TRBJ2-3
abundance: -
v_gene: TRBV9
CDR3aa: CASSVTGLGTDTQYF
CDR3nt: TGTGCCAGCAGCGTAACGGGACTCGGCACAGATACGCAGTATTTT

d_gene: -
j_gene: TRBJ1-3
abundance: -
v_gene: TRBV4-1
CDR3aa: CASSQVDSRNTIYF
CDR3nt: TGCGCCAGCAGCCAAGTTGACAGCAGAAACACCATATATTTT

d_gene: -
j_gene: TRBJ1-1
abundance: -
v_gene: TRBV30
CDR3aa: CAWSVRLESTEAFF
CDR3nt: TGTGCCTGGAGTGTGCGCCTCGAGTCCACTGAAGCTTTCTTT

d_gene: TRBD2
j_gene: TRBJ2-1
abundance: -
v_gene: TRBV5-6
CDR3aa: CASSLRTSGRDRHNEQFF
CDR3nt: TGTGCCAGCAGCTTGCGGACTAGCGGGCGAGATCGCCACAATGAGCAGTTCTTC

d_gene: TRBD1
j_gene: TRBJ1-2
abundance: -
v_gene: TRBV28
CDR3aa: CASSALDRGENYGYTF
CDR3nt: TGTGCCAGCAGTGCCCTGGACAGGGGGGAAAACTATGGCTACACCTTC

d_gene: TRBD1
j_gene: TRBJ2-7
abundance: -
v_gene: TRBV5-1
CDR3aa: CASSLNYRPGQGYEQYF
CDR3nt: TGCGCCAGCAGCTTAAATTATCGACCGGGACAGGGGTACGAGCAGTACTTC

d_gene: -
j_gene: TRBJ2-7
abundance: once
v_gene: TRBV4-1
CDR3aa: CASSQGEWAPDEQYF
CDR3nt: TGCGCCAGCAGCCAAGGAGAATGGGCACCGGACGAGCAGTACTTC

d_gene: -
j_gene: TRBJ2-3
abundance: -
v_gene: TRBV24-1
CDR3aa: CATGRSTDTQYF
CDR3nt: TGTGCCACCGGGAGAAGCACAGATACGCAGTATTTT

d_gene: TRBD1
j_gene: TRBJ2-1
abundance: -
v_gene: TRBV7-9
CDR3aa: CASSVIQGNEQFF
CDR3nt: TGTGCCAGCAGCGTGATACAGGGGAATGAGCAGTTCTTC

d_gene: -
j_gene: TRBJ1-4
abundance: -
v_gene: TRBV4-1
CDR3aa: CASSQRDRAGEKLFF
CDR3nt: TGCGCCAGCAGCCAGAGGGACCGCGCGGGGGAAAAACTGTTTTTT

d_gene: -
j_gene: TRBJ1-3
abundance: -
v_gene: TRBV9
CDR3aa: CASSVGNSGNTIYF
CDR3nt: TGTGCCAGCAGCGTAGGTAACTCTGGAAACACCATATATTTT

d_gene: -
j_gene: TRBJ1-2
abundance: once
v_gene: TRBV5-1
CDR3aa: CASSLVQSLGYTF
CDR3nt: TGCGCCAGCAGCTTGGTACAGTCTCTAGGCTACACCTTC

d_gene: -
j_gene: TRBJ1-2
abundance: -
v_gene: TRBV29-1
CDR3aa: CSVAREGGYTF
CDR3nt: TGCAGCGTTGCCAGGGAAGGTGGCTACACCTTC

d_gene: -
j_gene: TRBJ2-5
abundance: -
v_gene: TRBV7-9
CDR3aa: CASSLHGSEETQYF
CDR3nt: TGTGCCAGCAGCTTACACGGGAGTGAAGAGACCCAGTACTTC

d_gene: -
j_gene: TRBJ1-1
abundance: -
v_gene: TRBV7-9
CDR3aa: CASSLGGSTLLTEAFF
CDR3nt: TGTGCCAGCAGCTTAGGGGGCAGTACACTTTTAACTGAAGCTTTCTTT

d_gene: -
j_gene: TRBJ1-3
abundance: -
v_gene: TRBV6-2/TRBV6-3
CDR3aa: CASSYVGAAGNTIYF
CDR3nt: TGTGCCAGCAGTTACGTGGGGGCAGCTGGAAACACCATATATTTT

d_gene: -
j_gene: TRBJ1-1
abundance: -
v_gene: TRBV7-3
CDR3aa: CASSHNDREAFF
CDR3nt: TGTGCCAGCAGTCATAACGACAGAGAAGCTTTCTTT

d_gene: TRBD1
j_gene: TRBJ1-2
abundance: -
v_gene: TRBV3-1/TRBV3-2
CDR3aa: CASSLSGQGSGYTF
CDR3nt: TGTGCCAGCAGCCTTTCTGGACAGGGGAGTGGCTACACCTTC

d_gene: -
j_gene: TRBJ2-1
abundance: -
v_gene: TRBV29-1
CDR3aa: CSVSWGGPYNEQFF
CDR3nt: TGCAGCGTTTCTTGGGGGGGCCCCTACAATGAGCAGTTCTTC

d_gene: TRBD2
j_gene: TRBJ2-4
abundance: -
v_gene: TRBV5-1
CDR3aa: CASARVAGGPNIQYF
CDR3nt: TGCGCCAGCGCCCGGGTAGCGGGAGGGCCTAACATTCAGTACTTC

d_gene: TRBD1
j_gene: TRBJ1-2
abundance: once
v_gene: TRBV18
CDR3aa: CASSPEQGAYYGYTF
CDR3nt: TGTGCCAGCTCCCCAGAGCAGGGGGCCTACTATGGCTACACCTTC

d_gene: -
j_gene: TRBJ1-1
abundance: -
v_gene: TRBV24-1
CDR3aa: CATRGGGGRNTEAFF
CDR3nt: TGTGCCACCCGTGGGGGCGGGGGTCGGAACACTGAAGCTTTCTTT

d_gene: -
j_gene: TRBJ2-2
abundance: -
v_gene: TRBV27
CDR3aa: CASRWAANTGELFF
CDR3nt: TGTGCCAGCAGGTGGGCAGCCAACACCGGGGAGCTGTTTTTT

d_gene: -
j_gene: TRBJ1-3
abundance: -
v_gene: TRBV3-1/TRBV3-2
CDR3aa: CASRQMSSGNTIYF
CDR3nt: TGTGCCAGCAGACAAATGAGCTCTGGAAACACCATATATTTT

d_gene: TRBD1
j_gene: TRBJ1-4
abundance: -
v_gene: TRBV7-9
CDR3aa: CASSLDRATNEKLFF
CDR3nt: TGTGCCAGCAGCTTGGACAGGGCAACTAATGAAAAACTGTTTTTT

d_gene: TRBD2
j_gene: TRBJ2-7
abundance: -
v_gene: TRBV18
CDR3aa: CASSQDSSGIGEQYF
CDR3nt: TGTGCCAGCTCACAGGATTCTAGCGGGATTGGAGAGCAGTACTTC

d_gene: TRBD2
j_gene: TRBJ2-3
abundance: -
v_gene: TRBV3-1/TRBV3-2
CDR3aa: CASSPGTSGRRSTDTQYF
CDR3nt: TGTGCCAGCAGCCCCGGGACTAGCGGGAGGAGGAGCACAGATACGCAGTATTTT

d_gene: -
j_gene: TRBJ2-5
abundance: -
v_gene: TRBV12-3/TRBV12-4
CDR3aa: CASSTRKETQYF
CDR3nt: TGTGCCAGCAGTACTAGAAAAGAGACCCAGTACTTC

d_gene: -
j_gene: TRBJ2-3
abundance: -
v_gene: TRBV6-6
CDR3aa: CASSPLSSDTQYF
CDR3nt: TGTGCCAGCAGCCCCTTGTCGTCAGATACGCAGTATTTT

d_gene: -
j_gene: TRBJ2-1
abundance: -
v_gene: TRBV6-4
CDR3aa: CASSYSGQAYNEQFF
CDR3nt: TGTGCCAGCAGTTATAGCGGACAAGCTTACAATGAGCAGTTCTTC

d_gene: TRBD1
j_gene: TRBJ2-7
abundance: -
v_gene: TRBV12-3/TRBV12-4
CDR3aa: CASRIQGFGEQYF
CDR3nt: TGTGCCAGCAGGATACAGGGGTTCGGCGAGCAGTACTTC

d_gene: -
j_gene: TRBJ1-5
abundance: -
v_gene: TRBV16
CDR3aa: CASSQSGQQPQHF
CDR3nt: TGTGCCAGCAGCCAATCAGGACAACAGCCCCAGCATTTT

d_gene: TRBD1
j_gene: TRBJ2-7
abundance: -
v_gene: TRBV5-1
CDR3aa: CASSLKQGFYEQYF
CDR3nt: TGCGCCAGCAGCTTAAAACAGGGGTTCTACGAGCAGTACTTC

d_gene: TRBD2
j_gene: TRBJ2-1
abundance: -
v_gene: TRBV7-6
CDR3aa: CASSSRTSGRAYEQFF
CDR3nt: TGTGCCAGCAGCTCAAGGACTAGCGGGAGGGCGTATGAACAGTTCTTC

d_gene: TRBD1
j_gene: TRBJ2-7
abundance: -
v_gene: TRBV18
CDR3aa: CASSREHHRGSQPYEQYF
CDR3nt: TGTGCCAGCTCACGAGAACATCACAGGGGTTCACAGCCCTACGAGCAGTACTTC

d_gene: -
j_gene: TRBJ1-1
abundance: -
v_gene: TRBV10-3
CDR3aa: CAISDVRGYTEAFF
CDR3nt: TGTGCCATCAGTGATGTCAGGGGATACACTGAAGCTTTCTTT

d_gene: TRBD1
j_gene: TRBJ1-1
abundance: few
v_gene: TRBV2
CDR3aa: CASSDVGQGNTEAFF
CDR3nt: TGTGCCAGCAGTGATGTCGGACAGGGGAACACTGAAGCTTTCTTT

d_gene: -
j_gene: TRBJ2-3
abundance: -
v_gene: TRBV7-6
CDR3aa: CASSFQDTQYF
CDR3nt: TGTGCCAGCAGCTTTCAAGATACGCAGTATTTT

d_gene: TRBD2
j_gene: TRBJ2-1
abundance: -
v_gene: TRBV24-1
CDR3aa: CATSDYTSGASYNEQFF
CDR3nt: TGTGCCACCAGTGATTATACTAGCGGAGCCTCCTACAATGAGCAGTTCTTC

d_gene: -
j_gene: TRBJ2-3
abundance: -
v_gene: TRBV7-2
CDR3aa: CASSSPRQNTDTQYF
CDR3nt: TGTGCCAGCAGTTCTCCTCGACAAAACACAGATACGCAGTATTTT

d_gene: TRBD1
j_gene: TRBJ1-6
abundance: -
v_gene: TRBV2
CDR3aa: CASKITGDYNSPLHF
CDR3nt: TGTGCCAGCAAGATAACAGGGGATTATAATTCACCCCTCCACTTT

d_gene: -
j_gene: TRBJ2-1
abundance: few
v_gene: TRBV11-3
CDR3aa: CASSLGAEGVHNEQFF
CDR3nt: TGTGCCAGCAGCTTAGGCGCGGAGGGAGTTCACAATGAGCAGTTCTTC

d_gene: -
j_gene: TRBJ1-1
abundance: -
v_gene: TRBV28
CDR3aa: CASSLLSGGNTEAFF
CDR3nt: TGTGCCAGCAGTCTCTTGAGTGGTGGGAACACTGAAGCTTTCTTT

d_gene: -
j_gene: TRBJ1-5
abundance: -
v_gene: TRBV2
CDR3aa: CASSMRGNQPQHF
CDR3nt: TGTGCCAGCAGTATGAGAGGGAATCAGCCCCAGCATTTT

d_gene: -
j_gene: TRBJ2-7
abundance: -
v_gene: TRBV2
CDR3aa: CASSERTSHLGEQYF
CDR3nt: TGTGCCAGCAGTGAAAGGACTTCCCACTTGGGAGAGCAGTACTTC

d_gene: -
j_gene: TRBJ1-3
abundance: -
v_gene: TRBV5-1
CDR3aa: CASSLAAGVNSGNTIYF
CDR3nt: TGCGCCAGCAGCTTGGCCGCAGGCGTCAATTCTGGAAACACCATATATTTT

d_gene: -
j_gene: TRBJ1-5
abundance: -
v_gene: TRBV5-1
CDR3aa: CASSQGEGPQHF
CDR3nt: TGCGCCAGCAGCCAAGGAGAGGGGCCCCAGCATTTT

d_gene: -
j_gene: TRBJ1-5
abundance: -
v_gene: TRBV10-3
CDR3aa: CAISPTLTEGQPQHF
CDR3nt: TGTGCCATCAGTCCCACCCTAACCGAGGGTCAGCCCCAGCATTTT

d_gene: -
j_gene: TRBJ2-7
abundance: -
v_gene: TRBV6-1
CDR3aa: CASSEAFDSSFDEQYF
CDR3nt: TGTGCCAGCAGTGAAGCCTTCGACAGTAGCTTCGACGAGCAGTACTTC

d_gene: TRBD1
j_gene: TRBJ2-1
abundance: -
v_gene: TRBV18
CDR3aa: CASSPTGGSYNEQFF
CDR3nt: TGTGCCAGCTCGCCCACAGGGGGTTCTTACAATGAGCAGTTCTTC

d_gene: TRBD1
j_gene: TRBJ1-4
abundance: -
v_gene: TRBV6-4
CDR3aa: CASSDSFGTAATNEKLFF
CDR3nt: TGTGCCAGCAGTGACTCTTTTGGGACAGCAGCAACTAATGAAAAACTGTTTTTT

d_gene: -
j_gene: TRBJ1-3
abundance: -
v_gene: TRBV7-6
CDR3aa: CASSLVGPGSQGNTIYF
CDR3nt: TGTGCCAGCAGCTTAGTAGGTCCGGGATCCCAGGGAAACACCATATATTTT